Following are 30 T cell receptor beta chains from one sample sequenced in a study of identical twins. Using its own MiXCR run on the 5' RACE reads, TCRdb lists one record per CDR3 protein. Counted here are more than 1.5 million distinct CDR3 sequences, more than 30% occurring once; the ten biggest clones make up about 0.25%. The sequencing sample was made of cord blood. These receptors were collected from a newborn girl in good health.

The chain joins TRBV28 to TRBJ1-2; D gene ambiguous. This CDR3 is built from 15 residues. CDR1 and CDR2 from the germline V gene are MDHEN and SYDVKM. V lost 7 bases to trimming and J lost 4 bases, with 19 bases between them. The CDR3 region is CASTSFRALSYGYTF. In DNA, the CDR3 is TGTGCCAGCACCTCTTTTAGGGCCCTTTCCTATGGCTACACCTTC.

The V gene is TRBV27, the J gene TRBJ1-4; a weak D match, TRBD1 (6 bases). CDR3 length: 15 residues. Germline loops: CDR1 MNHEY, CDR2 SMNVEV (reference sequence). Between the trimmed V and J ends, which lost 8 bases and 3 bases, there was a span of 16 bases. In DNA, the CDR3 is TGTGCCAGCGGGGGGGTTGGGGGGCCTAATGAAAAACTGTTTTTT. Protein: CASGGVGGPNEKLFF.

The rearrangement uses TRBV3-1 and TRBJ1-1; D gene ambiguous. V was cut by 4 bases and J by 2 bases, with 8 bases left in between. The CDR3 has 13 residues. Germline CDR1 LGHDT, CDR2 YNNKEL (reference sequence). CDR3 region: CASSRNPNTEAFF. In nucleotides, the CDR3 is TGTGCCAGCAGCCGGAACCCCAACACTGAAGCTTTCTTT.

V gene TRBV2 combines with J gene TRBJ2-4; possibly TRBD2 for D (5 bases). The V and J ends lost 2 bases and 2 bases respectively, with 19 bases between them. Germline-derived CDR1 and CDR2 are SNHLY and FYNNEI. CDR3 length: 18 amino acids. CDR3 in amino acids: CASSERLGKGATKNIQYF. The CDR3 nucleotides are TGTGCCAGCAGTGAACGGTTGGGAAAGGGAGCCACCAAAAACATTCAGTACTTC.

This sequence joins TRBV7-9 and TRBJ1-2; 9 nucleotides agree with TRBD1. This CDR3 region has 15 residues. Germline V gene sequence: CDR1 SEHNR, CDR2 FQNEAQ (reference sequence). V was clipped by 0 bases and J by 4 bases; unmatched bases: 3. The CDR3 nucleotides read TGTGCCAGCAGCTTAGCGGACAGGGGTGCCTATGGCTACACCTTC. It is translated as CASSLADRGAYGYTF. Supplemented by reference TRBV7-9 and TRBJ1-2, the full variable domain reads DTGVSQNPRHKITKRGQNVTFRCDPISEHNRLYWYRQTLGQGPEFLTYFQNEAQLEKSRLLSDRFSAERPKGSFSTLEIQRTEQGDSAMYLCASSLADRGAYGYTFGSGTRLTVV.

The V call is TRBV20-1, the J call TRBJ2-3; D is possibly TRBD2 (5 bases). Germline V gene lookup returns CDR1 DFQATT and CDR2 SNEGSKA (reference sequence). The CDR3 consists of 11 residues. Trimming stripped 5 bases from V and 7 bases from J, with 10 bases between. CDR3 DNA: TGCAGTGCTGTGACTATCAATACGCAGTATTTT. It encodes CSAVTINTQYF.

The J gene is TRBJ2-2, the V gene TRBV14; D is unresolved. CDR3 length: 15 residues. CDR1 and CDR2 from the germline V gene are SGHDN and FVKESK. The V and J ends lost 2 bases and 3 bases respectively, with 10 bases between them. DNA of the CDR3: TGTGCCAGCAGCCAACAAGCCCTAGACACCGGGGAGCTGTTTTTT. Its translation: CASSQQALDTGELFF.

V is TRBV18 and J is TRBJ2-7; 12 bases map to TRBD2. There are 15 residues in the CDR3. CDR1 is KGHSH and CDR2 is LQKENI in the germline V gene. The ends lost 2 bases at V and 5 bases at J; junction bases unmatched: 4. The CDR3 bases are TGTGCCAGCTCACCATCGACTAGCGGGAGCAACGAGCAGTACTTC. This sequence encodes CASSPSTSGSNEQYF.

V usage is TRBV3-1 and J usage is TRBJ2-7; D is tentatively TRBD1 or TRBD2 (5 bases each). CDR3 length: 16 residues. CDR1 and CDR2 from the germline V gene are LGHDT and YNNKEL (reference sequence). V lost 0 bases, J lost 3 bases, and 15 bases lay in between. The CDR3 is CASSQDWARGVYEQYF. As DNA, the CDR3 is TGTGCCAGCAGCCAAGATTGGGCTAGAGGGGTCTACGAGCAGTACTTC.

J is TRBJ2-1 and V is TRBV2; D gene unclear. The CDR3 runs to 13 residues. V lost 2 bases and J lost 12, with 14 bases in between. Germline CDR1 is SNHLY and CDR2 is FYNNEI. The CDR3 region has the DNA TGTGCCAGCAGTGAAATACTTTTGTCCGGGCAGTTCTTC. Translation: CASSEILLSGQFF.

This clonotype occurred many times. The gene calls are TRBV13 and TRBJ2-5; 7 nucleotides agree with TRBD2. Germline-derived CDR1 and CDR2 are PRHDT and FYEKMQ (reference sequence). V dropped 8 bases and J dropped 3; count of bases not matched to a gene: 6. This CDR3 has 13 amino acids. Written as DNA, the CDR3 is TGTGCCAGCGAATCTAGCGGAAAAGAGACCCAGTACTTC. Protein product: CASESSGKETQYF.

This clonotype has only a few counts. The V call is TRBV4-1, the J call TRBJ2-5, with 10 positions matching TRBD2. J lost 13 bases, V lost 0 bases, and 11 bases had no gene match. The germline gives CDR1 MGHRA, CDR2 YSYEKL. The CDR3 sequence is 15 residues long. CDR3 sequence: CASSQDPLAGAHTYF. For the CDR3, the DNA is TGCGCCAGCAGCCAAGATCCGCTAGCGGGAGCCCACACGTACTTC.

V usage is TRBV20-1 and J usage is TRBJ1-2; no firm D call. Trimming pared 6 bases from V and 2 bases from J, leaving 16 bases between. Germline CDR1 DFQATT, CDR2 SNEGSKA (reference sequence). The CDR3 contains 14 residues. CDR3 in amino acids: CSAPERRVNYGYTF. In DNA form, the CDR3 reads TGCAGTGCCCCAGAGAGGAGGGTAAACTATGGCTACACCTTC.

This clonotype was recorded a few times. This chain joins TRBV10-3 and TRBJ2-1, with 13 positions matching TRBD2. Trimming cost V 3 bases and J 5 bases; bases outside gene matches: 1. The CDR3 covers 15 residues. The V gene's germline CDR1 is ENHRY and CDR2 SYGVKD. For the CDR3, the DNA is TGTGCCATCAGTGACGGACTAGCGGGGGACAATGAGCAGTTCTTC. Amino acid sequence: CAISDGLAGDNEQFF.

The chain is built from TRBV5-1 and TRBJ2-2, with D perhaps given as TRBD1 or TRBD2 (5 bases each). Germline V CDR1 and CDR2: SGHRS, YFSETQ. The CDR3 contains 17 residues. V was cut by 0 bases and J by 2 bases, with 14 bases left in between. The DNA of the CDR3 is TGCGCCAGCAGCTTGGGTCATGGGGGAAAAAACACCGGGGAGCTGTTTTTT. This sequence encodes CASSLGHGGKNTGELFF.

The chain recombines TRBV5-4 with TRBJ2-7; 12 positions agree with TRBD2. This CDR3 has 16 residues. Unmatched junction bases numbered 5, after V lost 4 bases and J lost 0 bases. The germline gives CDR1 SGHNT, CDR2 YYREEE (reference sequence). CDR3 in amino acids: CASSAGLAGNSYEQYF. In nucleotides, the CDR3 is TGTGCCAGCAGCGCGGGACTAGCGGGCAACTCCTACGAGCAGTACTTC.

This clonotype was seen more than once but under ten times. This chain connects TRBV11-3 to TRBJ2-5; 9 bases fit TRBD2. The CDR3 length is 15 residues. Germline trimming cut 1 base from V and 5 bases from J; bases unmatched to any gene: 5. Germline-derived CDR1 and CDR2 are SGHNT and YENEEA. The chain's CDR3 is CASSLVVAGVETQYF. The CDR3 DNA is TGTGCCAGCAGCTTAGTGGTAGCGGGAGTGGAGACCCAGTACTTC.

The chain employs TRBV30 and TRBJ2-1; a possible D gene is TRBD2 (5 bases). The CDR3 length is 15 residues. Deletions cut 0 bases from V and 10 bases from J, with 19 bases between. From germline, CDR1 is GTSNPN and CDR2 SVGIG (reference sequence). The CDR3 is CAWSVELDIRKEQFF. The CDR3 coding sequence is TGTGCCTGGAGTGTAGAACTAGACATCCGGAAAGAGCAGTTCTTC.

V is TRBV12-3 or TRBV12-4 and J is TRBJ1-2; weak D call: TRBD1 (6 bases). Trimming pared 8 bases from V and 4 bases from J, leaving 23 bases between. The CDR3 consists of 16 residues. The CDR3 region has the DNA TGTGCCAGCCGTTACTCCTACGGGGCGGACAGCTATGGCTACACCTTC. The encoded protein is CASRYSYGADSYGYTF.

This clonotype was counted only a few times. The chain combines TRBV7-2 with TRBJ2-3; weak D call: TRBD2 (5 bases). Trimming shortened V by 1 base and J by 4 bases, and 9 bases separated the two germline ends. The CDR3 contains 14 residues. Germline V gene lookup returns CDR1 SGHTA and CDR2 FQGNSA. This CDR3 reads CASSLGGPPDTQYF. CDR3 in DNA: TGTGCCAGCAGCTTAGGAGGGCCCCCAGATACGCAGTATTTT.

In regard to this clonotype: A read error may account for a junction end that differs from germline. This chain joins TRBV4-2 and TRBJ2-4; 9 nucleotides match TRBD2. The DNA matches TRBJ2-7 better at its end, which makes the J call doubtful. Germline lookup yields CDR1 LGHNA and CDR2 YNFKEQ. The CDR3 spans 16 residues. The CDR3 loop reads CAGSQDLASGDCEQYF. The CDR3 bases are TGTGCCGGCAGCCAAGATCTTGCTAGCGGGGATTGCGAGCAGTACTTC.

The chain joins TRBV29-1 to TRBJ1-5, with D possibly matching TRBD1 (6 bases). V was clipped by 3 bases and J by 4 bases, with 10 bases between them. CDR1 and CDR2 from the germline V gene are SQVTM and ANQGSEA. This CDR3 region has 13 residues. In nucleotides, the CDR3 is TGCAGCGTTGAGGGACAAAAAAATCAGCCCCAGCATTTT. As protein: CSVEGQKNQPQHF.

The CDR3 DNA is TGTGCCACCAGCAGAGATCTCAAGCTAGCGGGGGATAGAAATACGCAGTATTTT. Its translation is CATSRDLKLAGDRNTQYF. The J gene is TRBJ2-3, the V gene TRBV15, with 10 bases fitting TRBD2. Unmatched junction bases numbered 13, after V lost 0 bases and J lost 7 bases. The CDR3 has 18 residues. Germline CDR1 and CDR2: LNHNV and YYDKDF (reference sequence).

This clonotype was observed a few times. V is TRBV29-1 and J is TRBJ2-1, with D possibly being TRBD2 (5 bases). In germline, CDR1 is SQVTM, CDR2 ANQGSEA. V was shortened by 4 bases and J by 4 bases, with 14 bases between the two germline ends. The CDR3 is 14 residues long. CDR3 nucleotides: TGCAGCGTTGGGGGAGTCTTCCTTTACAATGAGCAGTTCTTC. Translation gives CSVGGVFLYNEQFF.

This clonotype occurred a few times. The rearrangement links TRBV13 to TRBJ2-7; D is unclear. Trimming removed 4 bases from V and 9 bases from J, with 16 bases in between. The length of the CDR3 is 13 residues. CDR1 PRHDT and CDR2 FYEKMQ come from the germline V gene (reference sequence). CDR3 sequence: CASSSGRRKGQYF. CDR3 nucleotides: TGTGCCAGCAGCTCCGGACGGCGTAAAGGGCAGTACTTC.

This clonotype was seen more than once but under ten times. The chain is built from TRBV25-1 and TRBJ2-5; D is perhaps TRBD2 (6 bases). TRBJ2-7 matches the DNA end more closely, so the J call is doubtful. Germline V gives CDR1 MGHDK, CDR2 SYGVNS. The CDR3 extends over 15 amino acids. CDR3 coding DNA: TGTGCCAGCAGTGAATCGGCACTAGCTTTCCACGAGCAGTACTTC. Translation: CASSESALAFHEQYF.

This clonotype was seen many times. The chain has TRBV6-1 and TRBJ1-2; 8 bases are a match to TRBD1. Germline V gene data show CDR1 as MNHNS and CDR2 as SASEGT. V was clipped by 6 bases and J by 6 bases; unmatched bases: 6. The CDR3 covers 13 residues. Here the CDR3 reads CASSRQGFDGYTF. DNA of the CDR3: TGTGCCAGCAGCAGACAGGGGTTCGATGGCTACACCTTC.

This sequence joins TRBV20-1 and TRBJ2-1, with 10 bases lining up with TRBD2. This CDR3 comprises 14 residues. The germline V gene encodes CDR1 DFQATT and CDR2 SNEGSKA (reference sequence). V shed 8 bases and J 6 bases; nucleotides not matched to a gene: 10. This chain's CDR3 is CSPGSSGRVNEQFF. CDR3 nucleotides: TGCAGTCCGGGCTCCAGCGGGAGGGTCAATGAGCAGTTCTTC.

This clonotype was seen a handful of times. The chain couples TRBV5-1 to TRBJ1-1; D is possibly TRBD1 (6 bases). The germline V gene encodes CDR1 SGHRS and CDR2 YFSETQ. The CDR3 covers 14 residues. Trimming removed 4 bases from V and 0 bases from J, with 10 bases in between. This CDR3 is CASSRAGVNTEAFF. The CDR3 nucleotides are TGCGCCAGCAGCCGAGCAGGGGTGAACACTGAAGCTTTCTTT. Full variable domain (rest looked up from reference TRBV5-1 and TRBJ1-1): KAGVTQTPRYLIKTRGQQVTLSCSPISGHRSVSWYQQTPGQGLQFLFEYFSETQRNKGNFPGRFSGRQFSNSRSEMNVSTLELGDSALYLCASSRAGVNTEAFFGQGTRLTVV.

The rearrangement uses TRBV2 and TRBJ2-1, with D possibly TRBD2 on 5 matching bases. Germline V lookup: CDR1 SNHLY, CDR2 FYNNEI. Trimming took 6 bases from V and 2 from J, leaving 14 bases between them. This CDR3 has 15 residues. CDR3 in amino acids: CASSPSGIPYNEQFF. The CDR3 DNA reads TGTGCCAGCAGCCCGAGCGGAATCCCCTACAATGAGCAGTTCTTC.